This T cell receptor (beta chain) was documented in a study of blood T cell repertoires in COVID-19. About the study: Acute and convalescent COVID-19 samples came from the United States, Italy and Spain. T cells, B-cell-depleted T cells, or PBMCs supplied cDNA or gDNA.

The authors' processing: The assay estimated nucleated cells by amplifying reference gene primers. Profiled with immunoSEQ multiplex PCR; TCRdb holds only in-frame clones, not every one. V, J and clone size reflect that table, while D and trimming were determined from the DNA. The data contain a few hundred thousand clones, roughly 87% of them singletons. Per germline, CDR1 SEHNR and CDR2 FQNEAQ (reference sequence). The CDR3 is made up of 16 amino acids. V lost 2 bases, J lost 0 bases, and 2 bases stayed unmatched. J is TRBJ1-1 and V is TRBV7-9, with 11 bases aligning to TRBD1. Sequenced: peripheral blood. The TCR sequence derives from a middle-aged woman who had recovered from COVID-19. Written as DNA, the CDR3 is TGTGCCAGCAGCTTACCGGGACAGGGGGTGAACACTGAAGCTTTCTTT. Its translation: CASSLPGQGVNTEAFF.